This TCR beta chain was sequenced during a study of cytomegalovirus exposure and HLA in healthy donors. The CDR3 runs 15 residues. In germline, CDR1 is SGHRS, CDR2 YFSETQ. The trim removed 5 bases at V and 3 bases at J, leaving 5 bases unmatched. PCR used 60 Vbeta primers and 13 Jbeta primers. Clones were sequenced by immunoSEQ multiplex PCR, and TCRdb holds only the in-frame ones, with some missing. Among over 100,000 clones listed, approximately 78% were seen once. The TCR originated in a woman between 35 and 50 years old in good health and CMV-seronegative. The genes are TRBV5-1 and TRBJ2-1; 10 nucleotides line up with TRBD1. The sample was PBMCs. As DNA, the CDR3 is TGCGCCAGCAGAGTGGGGACAGGGGACTACAATGAGCAGTTCTTC. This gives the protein CASRVGTGDYNEQFF.